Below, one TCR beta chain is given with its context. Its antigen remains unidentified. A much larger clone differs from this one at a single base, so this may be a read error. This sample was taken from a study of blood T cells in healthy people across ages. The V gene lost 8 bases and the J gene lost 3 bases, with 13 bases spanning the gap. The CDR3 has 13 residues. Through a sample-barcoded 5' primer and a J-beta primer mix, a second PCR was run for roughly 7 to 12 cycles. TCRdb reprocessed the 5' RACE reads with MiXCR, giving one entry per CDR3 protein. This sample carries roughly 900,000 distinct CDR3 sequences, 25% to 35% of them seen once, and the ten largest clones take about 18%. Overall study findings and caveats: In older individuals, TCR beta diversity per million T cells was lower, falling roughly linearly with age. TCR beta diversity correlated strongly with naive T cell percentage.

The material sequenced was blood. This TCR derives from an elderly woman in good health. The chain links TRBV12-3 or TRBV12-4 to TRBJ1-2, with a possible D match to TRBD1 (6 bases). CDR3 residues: CASGGASDYGYTF. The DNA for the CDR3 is TGTGCCAGCGGGGGGGCATCGGACTATGGCTACACCTTC.